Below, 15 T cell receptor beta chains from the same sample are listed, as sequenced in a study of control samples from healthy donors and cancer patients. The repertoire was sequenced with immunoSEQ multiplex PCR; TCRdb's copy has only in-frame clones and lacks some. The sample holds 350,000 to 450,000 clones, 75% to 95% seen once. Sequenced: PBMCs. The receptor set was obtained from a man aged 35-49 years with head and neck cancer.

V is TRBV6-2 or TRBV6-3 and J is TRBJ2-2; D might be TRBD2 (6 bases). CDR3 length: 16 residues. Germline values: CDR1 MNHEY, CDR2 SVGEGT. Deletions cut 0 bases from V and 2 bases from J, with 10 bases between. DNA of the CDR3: TGTGCCAGCAGTTACTCGTTCGGGAGTAACACCGGGGAGCTGTTTTTT. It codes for CASSYSFGSNTGELFF.

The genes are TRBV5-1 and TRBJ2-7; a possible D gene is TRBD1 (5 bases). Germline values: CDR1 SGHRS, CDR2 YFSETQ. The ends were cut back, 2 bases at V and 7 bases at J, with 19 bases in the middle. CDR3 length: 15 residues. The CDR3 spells CASSFDPPPGQEQYF. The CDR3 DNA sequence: TGCGCCAGCAGCTTTGACCCCCCTCCAGGGCAGGAGCAGTACTTC. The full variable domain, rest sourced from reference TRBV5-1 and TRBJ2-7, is KAGVTQTPRYLIKTRGQQVTLSCSPISGHRSVSWYQQTPGQGLQFLFEYFSETQRNKGNFPGRFSGRQFSNSRSEMNVSTLELGDSALYLCASSFDPPPGQEQYFGPGTRLTVT.

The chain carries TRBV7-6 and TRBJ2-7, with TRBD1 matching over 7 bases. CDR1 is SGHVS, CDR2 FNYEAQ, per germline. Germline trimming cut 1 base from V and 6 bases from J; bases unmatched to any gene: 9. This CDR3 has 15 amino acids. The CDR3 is CASSLVVTGISEQYF. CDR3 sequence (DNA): TGTGCCAGCAGCTTAGTGGTGACAGGGATCTCCGAGCAGTACTTC.

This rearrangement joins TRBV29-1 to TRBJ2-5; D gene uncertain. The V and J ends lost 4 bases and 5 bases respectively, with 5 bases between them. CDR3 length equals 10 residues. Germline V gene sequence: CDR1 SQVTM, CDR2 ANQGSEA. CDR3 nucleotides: TGCAGCGTTGGCAGCGAGACCCAGTACTTC. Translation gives CSVGSETQYF. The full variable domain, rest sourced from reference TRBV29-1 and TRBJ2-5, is SAVISQKPSRDICQRGTSLTIQCQVDSQVTMMFWYRQQPGQSLTLIATANQGSEATYESGFVIDKFPISRPNLTFSTLTVSNMSPEDSSIYLCSVGSETQYFGPGTRLLVL.

The CDR3 loop reads CSVPGTSGTRETQYF. CDR3 in DNA: TGCAGCGTCCCCGGGACTAGCGGGACACGGGAAACGCAGTATTTT. The chain uses TRBV29-1 and TRBJ2-3; 13 nucleotides match TRBD2. CDR1 and CDR2 from the germline V gene are SQVTM and ANQGSEA. Germline trimming cut 6 bases from V and 9 bases from J; bases unmatched to any gene: 12. CDR3 length: 15 residues.

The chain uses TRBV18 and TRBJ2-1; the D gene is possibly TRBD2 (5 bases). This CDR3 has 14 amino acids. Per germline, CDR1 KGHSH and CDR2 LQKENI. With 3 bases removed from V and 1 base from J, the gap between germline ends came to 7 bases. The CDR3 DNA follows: TGTGCCAGCTCACCTCGGGGTTCCTACAATGAGCAGTTCTTC. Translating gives CASSPRGSYNEQFF.

Here the CDR3 reads CASSWGLADFYNEQFF. The DNA of the CDR3 is TGTGCCAGCAGTTGGGGACTAGCGGATTTCTACAATGAGCAGTTCTTC. This chain joins TRBV27 and TRBJ2-1, with 11 bases lining up with TRBD2. The CDR3 contains 16 residues. Germline CDR1 and CDR2: MNHEY and SMNVEV (reference sequence). V dropped 4 bases and J dropped 3; count of bases not matched to a gene: 5.

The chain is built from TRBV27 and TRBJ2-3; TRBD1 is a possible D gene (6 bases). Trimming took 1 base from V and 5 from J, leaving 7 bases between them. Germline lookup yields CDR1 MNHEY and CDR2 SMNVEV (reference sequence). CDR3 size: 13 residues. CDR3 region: CASSLLGGDTQYF. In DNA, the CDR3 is TGTGCCAGCAGTTTATTAGGGGGAGATACGCAGTATTTT.

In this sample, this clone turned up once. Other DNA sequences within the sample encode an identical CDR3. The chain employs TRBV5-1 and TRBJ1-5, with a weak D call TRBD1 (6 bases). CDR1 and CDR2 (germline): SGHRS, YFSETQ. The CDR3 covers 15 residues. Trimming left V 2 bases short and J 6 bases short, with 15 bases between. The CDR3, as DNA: TGCGCCAGCAGCTTAGAGTCGGGCAGGGGTCAGCCCCAGCATTTT. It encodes CASSLESGRGQPQHF.

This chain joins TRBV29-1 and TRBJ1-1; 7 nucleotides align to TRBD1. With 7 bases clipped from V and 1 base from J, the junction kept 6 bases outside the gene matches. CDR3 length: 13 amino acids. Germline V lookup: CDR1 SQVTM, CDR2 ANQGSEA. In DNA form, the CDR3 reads TGCAGCGGGGAACAGGGGAAGAACACTGAAGCTTTCTTT. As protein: CSGEQGKNTEAFF. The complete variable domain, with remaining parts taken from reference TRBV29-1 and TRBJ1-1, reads SAVISQKPSRDICQRGTSLTIQCQVDSQVTMMFWYRQQPGQSLTLIATANQGSEATYESGFVIDKFPISRPNLTFSTLTVSNMSPEDSSIYLCSGEQGKNTEAFFGQGTRLTVV.

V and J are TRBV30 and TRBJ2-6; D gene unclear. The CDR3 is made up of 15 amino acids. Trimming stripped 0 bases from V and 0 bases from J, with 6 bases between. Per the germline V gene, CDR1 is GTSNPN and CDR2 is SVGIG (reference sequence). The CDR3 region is CAWSVRVSGANVLTF. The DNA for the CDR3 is TGTGCCTGGAGTGTACGCGTCTCTGGGGCCAACGTCCTGACTTTC.

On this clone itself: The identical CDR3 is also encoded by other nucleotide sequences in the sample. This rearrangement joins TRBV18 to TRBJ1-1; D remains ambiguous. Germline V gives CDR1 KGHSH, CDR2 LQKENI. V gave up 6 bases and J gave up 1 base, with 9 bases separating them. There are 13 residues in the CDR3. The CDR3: CASSPGSNTEAFF. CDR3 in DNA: TGTGCCAGCTCCCCGGGGTCGAACACTGAAGCTTTCTTT.

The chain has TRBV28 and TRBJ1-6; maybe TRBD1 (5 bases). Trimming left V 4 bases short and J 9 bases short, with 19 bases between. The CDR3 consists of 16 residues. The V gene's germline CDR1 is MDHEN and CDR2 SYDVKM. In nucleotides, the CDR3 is TGTGCCAGCAGTTCCTTCGTCGGCAGGGCATCTTCACCCCTCCACTTT. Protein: CASSSFVGRASSPLHF.

The CDR3 DNA sequence: TGTGCCAGCAGTTATAGAACAGGTCGAGGCTATGGCTACACCTTC. This sequence encodes CASSYRTGRGYGYTF. The V gene is TRBV6-5, the J gene TRBJ1-2; the D gene is possibly TRBD1 (5 bases). V gave up 3 bases and J gave up 4 bases, with 15 bases separating them. The CDR3 sequence is 15 residues long. CDR1 and CDR2 (germline): MNHEY, SVGAGI.

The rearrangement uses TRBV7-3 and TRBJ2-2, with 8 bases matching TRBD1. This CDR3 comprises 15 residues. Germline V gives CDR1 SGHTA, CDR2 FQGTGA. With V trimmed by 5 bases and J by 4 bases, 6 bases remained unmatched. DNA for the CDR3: TGTGCCAGCAGCCTAGACAGGGGTGGCACCGGGGAGCTGTTTTTT. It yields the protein CASSLDRGGTGELFF.